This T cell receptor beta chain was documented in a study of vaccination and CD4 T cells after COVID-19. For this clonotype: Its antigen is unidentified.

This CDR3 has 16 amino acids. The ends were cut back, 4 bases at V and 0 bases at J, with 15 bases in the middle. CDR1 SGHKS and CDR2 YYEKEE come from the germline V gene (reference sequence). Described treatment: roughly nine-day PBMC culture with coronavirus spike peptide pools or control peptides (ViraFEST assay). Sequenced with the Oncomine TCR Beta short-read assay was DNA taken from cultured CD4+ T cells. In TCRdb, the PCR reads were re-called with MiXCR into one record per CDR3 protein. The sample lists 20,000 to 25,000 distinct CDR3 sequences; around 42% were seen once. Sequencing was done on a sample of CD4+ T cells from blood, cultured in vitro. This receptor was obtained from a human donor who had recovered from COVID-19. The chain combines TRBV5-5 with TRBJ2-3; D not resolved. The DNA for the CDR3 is TGTGCCAGCAGCCTTCAAAATCTGGGGAGCACAGATACGCAGTATTTT. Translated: CASSLQNLGSTDTQYF. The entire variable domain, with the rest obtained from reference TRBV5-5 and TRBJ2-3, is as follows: DAGVTQSPTHLIKTRGQQVTLRCSPISGHKSVSWYQQVLGQGPQFIFQYYEKEERGRGNFPDRFSARQFPNYSSELNVNALLLGDSALYLCASSLQNLGSTDTQYFGPGTRLTVL.